The clone carrying this TCR beta chain is a singleton in its sample. The CDR3 runs 15 residues. Trimming removed 1 base from V and 5 bases from J; junction bases left unmatched: 6. CDR1 is SGDLS and CDR2 is YYNGEE in the germline V gene. In the authors' workflow: The assay estimated nucleated cells by amplifying reference gene primers. Method: immunoSEQ multiplex PCR; TCRdb's copy keeps in-frame clones and lacks some. Clonal size and the V and J genes are those of that table, whereas D and trimming came from the DNA. The repertoire has a few hundred thousand clones, roughly nine tenths of them found once; the top ten carry about 0.86%. Clinical histories supplied by participants themselves formed the basis of cohort assignment. This entry is derived from a study of blood T cell repertoires in COVID-19. For the study at large: T cells, B-cell-depleted T cells, or PBMCs supplied cDNA or gDNA.

This receptor was taken from a woman between 40 and 50 years old who had been exposed to COVID-19. The gene calls are TRBV9 and TRBJ2-1; 7 nucleotides match TRBD2. The sample taken for sequencing was PBMCs or T cells enriched from blood (not recorded which). This CDR3 reads CASSVSLAANNEQFF. The CDR3 coding sequence is TGTGCCAGCAGCGTAAGCCTAGCGGCTAACAATGAGCAGTTCTTC. Full variable domain (remainder filled in from reference TRBV9 and TRBJ2-1): DSGVTQTPKHLITATGQRVTLRCSPRSGDLSVYWYQQSLDQGLQFLIQYYNGEERAKGNILERFSAQQFPDLHSELNLSSLELGDSALYFCASSVSLAANNEQFFGPGTRLTVL.